A few counts support the clone carrying this T cell receptor beta chain. Its matching antigen is unknown. The data are from a study of blood T cells in healthy people across ages. Findings and limits, study-wide: Possibly confounding the expanded clonotype changes was the fact that donor CMV status was unknown.

The CDR3 covers 16 residues. The V gene lost 3 bases and the J gene lost 0 bases, with 15 bases spanning the gap. Germline CDR1 DFQATT, CDR2 SNEGSKA (reference sequence). Each donor's blood draw was roughly 9.8 milliliters of peripheral blood. Primers used in a second PCR of roughly 7 to 11 cycles were a sample-barcoded 5' primer and a J-beta primer mix. TCRdb reprocessed the 5' RACE reads via MiXCR and lists one record per CDR3 protein. The data contain about 680,000 distinct CDR3 sequences, 49% of them singletons. The sample consisted of blood. The V and J genes are TRBV20-1 and TRBJ2-1; the D is unclear. This sequence originates from a woman in her sixties or seventies in good health. The CDR3 region is CSASFFGPSSYNEQFF. CDR3 bases: TGCAGTGCTAGTTTCTTCGGCCCAAGCTCCTACAATGAGCAGTTCTTC.